The present entry profiles one TCR beta chain with its context. The data were produced by immunoSEQ multiplex PCR, yet TCRdb's version contains in-frame clones alone and is incomplete. The sample records 110,000 or so clones, over 75% being singletons. This record comes from a study of blood T cell repertoires in COVID-19. Germline V gene sequence: CDR1 SNHLY, CDR2 FYNNEI. After removal of 4 bases from V and 5 bases from J, the junction contained 16 bases not matched to a gene. The CDR3 contains 18 residues. The V call is TRBV2, the J call TRBJ1-4; 7 nucleotides line up with TRBD1. The specimen sequenced was peripheral blood. The sequence came from a woman in her 50s with acute or convalescent COVID-19. The DNA for the CDR3 is TGTGCCAGCAGTGTTCGGATGACAGGGCAGTACTCGAATGAAAAACTGTTTTTT. It codes for CASSVRMTGQYSNEKLFF. Filled out from reference TRBV2 and TRBJ1-4, the complete variable domain reads EPEVTQTPSHQVTQMGQEVILRCVPISNHLYFYWYRQILGQKVEFLVSFYNNEISEKSEIFDDQFSVERPDGSNFTLKIRSTKLEDSAMYFCASSVRMTGQYSNEKLFFGSGTQLSVL.